Presented here are 18 T cell receptor beta chains from one specimen sequenced in a study of regulatory T cells in long-lasting Graves disease. According to the study, TCR beta libraries were built with iRepertoire HTBI primers and CDR3-region Arm-PCR. One entry per CDR3 protein results from TCRdb running MiXCR on the multiplex PCR reads. The repertoire has hundreds of thousands of distinct CDR3 sequences, roughly 30% of them found once; the top ten carry about 40%. Time point of the sample: persistent/refractory GD, antithyroid drugs over 5 years with positive TRAb. The TCR library was prepared using RNA isolated from PBMCs. The source was peripheral blood mononuclear cells (PBMCs), collected when the disease was refractory, from a patient treated with antithyroid drugs. These receptors all come from a female donor with Graves disease.

The CDR3 region is CASSQVAGGPGEQYF. DNA for the CDR3: TGTGCCAGCAGCCAAGTTGCGGGAGGGCCGGGGGAGCAGTACTTC. The chain links TRBV3-1 to TRBJ2-7; 9 bases agree with TRBD2. Germline V CDR1 and CDR2: LGHDT, YNNKEL (reference sequence). V was clipped by 1 base and J by 7 bases; unmatched bases: 8. This CDR3 has 15 amino acids.

V usage is TRBV6-4 and J usage is TRBJ1-2; 11 bases are shared with TRBD1. V gave up 8 bases and J gave up 5 bases; unmatched junction bases: 7. Germline loops: CDR1 MRHNA, CDR2 SNTAGT. This CDR3 is built from 14 residues. Here the CDR3 reads CASSRDRGEYGYTF. In DNA, the CDR3 is TGTGCCAGCTCCAGGGACAGGGGGGAGTATGGCTACACCTTC.

The chain links TRBV6-5 to TRBJ1-1; no reliable D call. Germline lookup yields CDR1 MNHEY and CDR2 SVGAGI. V was pared by 2 bases and J by 3 bases, with 10 bases between. CDR3 length: 14 amino acids. In DNA form, the CDR3 reads TGTGCCAGCAGTTACCGTTTAGGGTACACTGAAGCTTTCTTT. This gives the protein CASSYRLGYTEAFF.

The rearrangement uses TRBV9 and TRBJ2-7, with 7 bases matching TRBD1. This CDR3 spans 15 amino acids. The V gene's germline CDR1 is SGDLS and CDR2 YYNGEE. Germline trimming cut 4 bases from V and 0 bases from J; bases unmatched to any gene: 7. The CDR3 spells CASSPYRDSSYEQYF. CDR3 bases: TGTGCCAGCAGCCCCTACCGGGACAGCTCCTACGAGCAGTACTTC.

This chain joins TRBV11-2 and TRBJ2-7, with 8 positions matching TRBD2. Looked up from germline, CDR1 is SGHAT and CDR2 is FQNNGV. There are 16 residues in the CDR3. Trimming cost V 5 bases and J 2 bases; bases outside gene matches: 11. DNA of the CDR3: TGTGCCAGCAGCCGGCCCAGAGCGGGAGCAACCTACGAGCAGTACTTC. Its translation is CASSRPRAGATYEQYF.

The J gene is TRBJ1-1, the V gene TRBV7-2, with no clear D. This CDR3 has 16 residues. V lost 5 bases and J lost 8, with 24 bases in between. Per germline, CDR1 SGHTA and CDR2 FQGNSA. The DNA of the CDR3 is TGTGCCAGCAGCAACCCCCCCACGGGCAGGACCGTAGAAGCTTTCTTT. Encoded protein: CASSNPPTGRTVEAFF. Full variable domain (rest looked up from reference TRBV7-2 and TRBJ1-1): GAGVSQSPSNKVTEKGKDVELRCDPISGHTALYWYRQSLGQGLEFLIYFQGNSAPDKSGLPSDRFSAERTGGSVSTLTIQRTQQEDSAVYLCASSNPPTGRTVEAFFGQGTRLTVV.

V usage is TRBV7-2 and J usage is TRBJ2-7, with D unresolved. Germline lookup yields CDR1 SGHTA and CDR2 FQGNSA. Deletions cut 4 bases from V and 2 bases from J, with 15 bases between. The CDR3 has 15 amino acids. CDR3 sequence (DNA): TGTGCCAGCAGCTCCCCCAGGAACAACCCCTACGAGCAGTACTTC. It encodes CASSSPRNNPYEQYF. The full variable domain, in which reference TRBV7-2 and TRBJ2-7 provide the parts outside the CDR3, is GAGVSQSPSNKVTEKGKDVELRCDPISGHTALYWYRQSLGQGLEFLIYFQGNSAPDKSGLPSDRFSAERTGGSVSTLTIQRTQQEDSAVYLCASSSPRNNPYEQYFGPGTRLTVT.

The chain couples TRBV13 to TRBJ2-7; TRBD2 agrees at 10 bases. From germline, CDR1 is PRHDT and CDR2 FYEKMQ (reference sequence). V trimming: 5 bases; J trimming: 2 bases; junction bases outside the gene matches: 6. CDR3 size: 15 residues. CDR3 sequence (DNA): TGTGCCAGCAGCAAACCCGGGACTAGCGCCTACGAGCAGTACTTC. Translation gives CASSKPGTSAYEQYF.

Ten or more counts support this clonotype. The rearrangement uses TRBV28 and TRBJ1-2; TRBD1 agrees at 7 bases. Germline V gene lookup returns CDR1 MDHEN and CDR2 SYDVKM. The CDR3 is 16 amino acids. V dropped 2 bases and J dropped 5; count of bases not matched to a gene: 11. The CDR3 loop reads CASSLRSARGPYGYTF. The DNA for the CDR3 is TGTGCCAGCAGTTTAAGGAGTGCTAGGGGGCCGTATGGCTACACCTTC.

J is TRBJ2-7 and V is TRBV6-1; D is ambiguous. Germline lookup yields CDR1 MNHNS and CDR2 SASEGT. The CDR3 has 16 amino acids. V gave up 1 base and J gave up 0 bases, with 13 bases separating them. CDR3 in DNA: TGTGCCAGCAGTGAAGGGCCGGATCCGAGCTCCTACGAGCAGTACTTC. The encoded protein is CASSEGPDPSSYEQYF.

This clonotype was found once. J is TRBJ2-7 and V is TRBV4-1; D not certain. Between the trimmed V and J ends, which lost 0 bases and 5 bases, there was a span of 8 bases. The CDR3 is made up of 13 amino acids. CDR1 MGHRA and CDR2 YSYEKL come from the germline V gene. The CDR3: CASSQEFANEQYF. The CDR3 nucleotides read TGCGCCAGCAGCCAAGAATTCGCCAACGAGCAGTACTTC.

The table lists this clonotype with a few counts. The V call is TRBV30, the J call TRBJ2-7; 7 bases are shared with TRBD1. Germline V gene lookup returns CDR1 GTSNPN and CDR2 SVGIG (reference sequence). With V trimmed by 3 bases and J by 3 bases, 2 bases remained unmatched. There are 12 residues in the CDR3. As DNA, the CDR3 is TGTGCCTGGAGGACAGGGAGCTACGAGCAGTACTTC. This codes for CAWRTGSYEQYF.

The V and J genes are TRBV12-5 and TRBJ1-1, with D possibly TRBD1 on 5 matching bases. CDR3 length equals 14 residues. V lost 5 bases, J lost 4 bases, and 14 bases lay in between. From germline, CDR1 is LGHNT and CDR2 FRNRAP. CDR3 sequence reads: CASGPPTGVTEAFF. Here the CDR3 DNA reads TGTGCTAGTGGTCCGCCAACAGGAGTCACTGAAGCTTTCTTT.

This clonotype turned up a few times. The gene calls are TRBV2 and TRBJ1-1; no clear D. Germline loops: CDR1 SNHLY, CDR2 FYNNEI. Trimming stripped 5 bases from V and 5 bases from J, with 12 bases between. This CDR3 is built from 13 residues. This CDR3 reads CASSIGLGTEAFF. DNA for the CDR3: TGTGCCAGCAGTATAGGCTTGGGGACTGAAGCTTTCTTT.

The V call is TRBV4-1, the J call TRBJ2-7, with D perhaps TRBD2 (6 bases). This CDR3 has 17 residues. From germline, CDR1 is MGHRA and CDR2 YSYEKL. Trimming stripped 3 bases from V and 2 bases from J, with 20 bases between. The CDR3 here is CASSHTVGGGATYEQYF. The CDR3 nucleotides read TGCGCCAGCAGCCACACCGTGGGAGGCGGGGCTACCTACGAGCAGTACTTC.

This clonotype appeared a few times. CDR3 loop: CASSLVRVDEQYF. The CDR3 DNA sequence: TGTGCCAGCAGCTTAGTTCGCGTGGACGAGCAGTACTTC. This rearrangement joins TRBV7-3 to TRBJ2-7; no clear D gene. The CDR3 totals 13 residues. Trimming took off 2 bases at V and 5 bases at J, with 10 bases between the two ends. Germline CDR1 is SGHTA and CDR2 is FQGTGA. Full variable domain (missing parts from reference TRBV7-3 and TRBJ2-7): GAGVSQTPSNKVTEKGKYVELRCDPISGHTALYWYRQSLGQGPEFLIYFQGTGAADDSGLPNDRFFAVRPEGSVSTLKIQRTERGDSAVYLCASSLVRVDEQYFGPGTRLTVT.

This clonotype was detected a few times. This sequence joins TRBV6-2 or TRBV6-3 and TRBJ1-4; 9 bases match TRBD1. V was pared by 6 bases and J by 7 bases, with 9 bases of the junction left unmatched. The CDR3 length is 15 residues. CDR1 and CDR2 from the germline V gene are MNHEY and SVGEGT. The CDR3 spells CASRPSDRGGEKLFF. Written as DNA, the CDR3 is TGTGCCAGCAGACCTTCAGACAGGGGGGGTGAAAAACTGTTTTTT.

This clonotype has only a few counts. The chain uses TRBV7-2 and TRBJ1-1; 7 bases match TRBD1. With V trimmed by 7 bases and J by 0 bases, 8 bases remained unmatched. Germline CDR1 is SGHTA and CDR2 is FQGNSA. This CDR3 contains 15 residues. DNA for the CDR3: TGTGCCAGCACTAGGGACAGTTACATGAACACTGAAGCTTTCTTT. This gives the protein CASTRDSYMNTEAFF.